The present TCR beta chain was sequenced within a study of OX40 agonist ivuxolimab in advanced cancers. Study-wide background: Patients received ivuxolimab, an agonistic anti-OX40 (CD134) antibody. Recorded diagnoses for dose-escalation patients were hepatocellular carcinoma, melanoma, renal cell or head and neck cancer. General study points: On average, CD8+ T cells had more expanded clones than CD4+. Blood T cells, both CD4+ and CD8+, expanded clonally by week 6 at 0.1 to 3.0 mg/kg.

Method: immunoSEQ multiplex PCR; TCRdb's copy keeps in-frame clones and lacks some. The sample contains tens of thousands of clones, roughly 85% of which appear only once. For this clone: The antigen is not known.

This CDR3 has 17 amino acids. Germline V gene lookup returns CDR1 GTSNPN and CDR2 SVGIG (reference sequence). Germline trimming cut 3 bases from V and 4 bases from J; bases unmatched to any gene: 14. This TCR was sampled from an adult with an advanced solid tumor such as melanoma, head and neck, liver or kidney cancer. The source material was CD4+ or CD8+ T cells sorted from blood, sampled in a trial of the OX40 agonist ivuxolimab. V is TRBV30 and J is TRBJ1-2, with TRBD1 identical over 10 bases. The CDR3 loop reads CAWSSRDRGSQSYGYTF. DNA of the CDR3: TGTGCCTGGAGCAGCCGGGACAGGGGATCACAGAGCTATGGCTACACCTTC.